These 19 T cell receptor beta chains came from one sample sequenced in a study of T cells after yellow fever vaccination. One entry per CDR3 protein results from TCRdb running MiXCR on the 5' RACE reads. The sample includes about 330,000 distinct CDR3 sequences, roughly 8.4% of them seen just once. Sequences were derived from PBMCs, sampled around 45 days after the first yellow fever vaccination. Receptors originate from a man between 18 and 29 years old who received the YFV17D yellow fever vaccine.

This clonotype occurred a few times. The rearrangement links TRBV7-2 to TRBJ1-3, with 9 bases fitting TRBD1. V dropped 5 bases and J dropped 3; count of bases not matched to a gene: 11. Germline CDR1 SGHTA, CDR2 FQGNSA. The CDR3 totals 17 residues. CDR3 DNA sequence: TGTGCCAGCAGCCCACGGGCGGGGACAGGGAATGGAAACACCATATATTTT. It is translated as CASSPRAGTGNGNTIYF.

This clonotype came up many times. The chain employs TRBV6-5 and TRBJ1-5, with D maybe TRBD1 (5 bases). This CDR3 contains 15 residues. The germline V gene encodes CDR1 MNHEY and CDR2 SVGAGI. Between the trimmed V and J ends, which lost 8 bases and 0 bases, there was a span of 14 bases. CDR3 sequence (DNA): TGTGCCAGCCTACAGGACTACTATAGCAATCAGCCCCAGCATTTT. It codes for CASLQDYYSNQPQHF.

The gene calls are TRBV4-2 and TRBJ2-6, with no clear D. Germline lookup yields CDR1 LGHNA and CDR2 YNFKEQ. Trimming cost V 0 bases and J 0 bases, with 12 bases left between them. This CDR3 comprises 18 residues. CDR3 bases: TGTGCCAGCAGCCAAGATGCCGTGAGGATCTCTGGGGCCAACGTCCTGACTTTC. Translated: CASSQDAVRISGANVLTF.

A few counts support this clonotype. The chain has TRBV20-1 and TRBJ2-4; 8 nucleotides align to TRBD2. From germline, CDR1 is DFQATT and CDR2 SNEGSKA (reference sequence). The CDR3 contains 14 residues. V was clipped by 3 bases and J by 8 bases; unmatched bases: 9. CDR3: CSARGRGGPHIQYF. As DNA, the CDR3 is TGCAGTGCTAGGGGTCGGGGGGGCCCACACATTCAGTACTTC.

This clonotype was seen a few times. This chain uses TRBV4-3 with TRBJ2-1; D is uncertain. Deletions cut 2 bases from V and 3 bases from J, with 11 bases between. The CDR3 sequence is 15 residues long. Looked up from germline, CDR1 is LGHNA and CDR2 is YSLEER. The CDR3 DNA is TGCGCCAGCAGCCAATTGTCATCTAACTACAATGAGCAGTTCTTC. This sequence encodes CASSQLSSNYNEQFF.

This clonotype was recorded a few times. This chain links TRBV27 with TRBJ1-1; 8 bases align to TRBD1. The CDR3 is 14 residues long. J lost 6 bases, V lost 6 bases, and 9 bases had no gene match. Per the germline V gene, CDR1 is MNHEY and CDR2 is SMNVEV (reference sequence). The CDR3 loop is CASRRQGANPEAFF. DNA for the CDR3: TGTGCCAGCAGGCGGCAGGGGGCGAATCCTGAAGCTTTCTTT.

The rearrangement links TRBV6-5 to TRBJ1-1; TRBD1 matches at 7 bases. CDR1 MNHEY and CDR2 SVGAGI come from the germline V gene. This CDR3 is built from 14 residues. V lost 0 bases and J lost 5; bases outside the gene matches: 3. CDR3 sequence reads: CASSYSRGLTEAFF. In nucleotides, the CDR3 is TGTGCCAGCAGTTACTCGAGGGGGCTGACTGAAGCTTTCTTT.

The rearrangement joins TRBV19 to TRBJ1-2; 7 nucleotides agree with TRBD1. The germline CDR1 and CDR2 sequences are LNHDA and SQIVND (reference sequence). This CDR3 contains 15 residues. J was trimmed by 8 bases and V by 5 bases; bases with no gene match: 14. The CDR3 sequence is CASSSQDRLRSGYTF. In nucleotides, the CDR3 is TGTGCCAGTAGTTCTCAGGACAGGCTTAGGTCGGGCTACACCTTC.

The V gene is TRBV4-3, the J gene TRBJ2-1; 10 nucleotides match TRBD2. V shed 1 base, J shed 0 bases, and the junction held 9 bases outside the gene matches. The CDR3 has 19 amino acids. From germline, CDR1 is LGHNA and CDR2 YSLEER. DNA for the CDR3: TGCGCCAGCAGCCAAGGGGTAGCGGGGGGTCCTAGCTCCTACAATGAGCAGTTCTTC. It yields the protein CASSQGVAGGPSSYNEQFF.

This clonotype has more than one count but fewer than ten. The rearrangement uses TRBV6-2 or TRBV6-3 and TRBJ1-1; D is perhaps TRBD1 (5 bases). The V gene lost 6 bases and the J gene lost 5 bases, with 22 bases spanning the gap. Germline V gene data show CDR1 as MNHEY and CDR2 as SVGEGT. This CDR3 contains 16 residues. The CDR3 sequence is CASRRGGGASYTEAFF. The DNA of the CDR3 is TGTGCCAGCAGGCGGGGCGGCGGGGCGTCCTATACTGAAGCTTTCTTT.

The V gene is TRBV19, the J gene TRBJ1-1; no definite D call. Trimming cost V 7 bases and J 4 bases, with 16 bases left between them. Germline-derived CDR1 and CDR2 are LNHDA and SQIVND (reference sequence). CDR3 size: 14 residues. The CDR3 DNA follows: TGTGCCAGTAAAAGGAGGAGTGTCGGCACTGAAGCTTTCTTT. It specifies CASKRRSVGTEAFF.

This clonotype was detected a few times. The chain carries TRBV20-1 and TRBJ1-6; TRBD1 aligns across 11 bases. The CDR3 contains 14 residues. V dropped 6 bases and J dropped 11; count of bases not matched to a gene: 9. Germline assignment: CDR1 DFQATT and CDR2 SNEGSKA (reference sequence). CDR3: CSAPDRGQLTPLHF. The CDR3 coding sequence is TGCAGTGCGCCGGACAGGGGGCAGTTGACACCCCTCCACTTT.

This clonotype was detected a few times. V and J are TRBV29-1 and TRBJ2-7; no reliable D call. From germline, CDR1 is SQVTM and CDR2 ANQGSEA. Trimming took 4 bases from V and 4 from J, leaving 20 bases between them. CDR3 length: 15 residues. CDR3 bases: TGCAGCGTTGGGGTAACGCGACCTGGAGTTTACGAGCAGTACTTC. Protein product: CSVGVTRPGVYEQYF.

J is TRBJ1-2 and V is TRBV6-2 or TRBV6-3, with D possibly matching TRBD1 (5 bases). The CDR3 is 22 residues long. Germline CDR1 reads MNHEY; CDR2 reads SVGEGT. The germline V and J ends were trimmed by 1 base and 2 bases, with 32 bases remaining between them. The CDR3: CASSYLMGGKSGTEVLNYGYTF. The CDR3, as DNA: TGTGCCAGCAGTTACTTAATGGGCGGAAAGTCCGGGACCGAGGTTCTCAACTATGGCTACACCTTC.

A few counts support this clonotype. The V gene is TRBV18, the J gene TRBJ2-7; maybe TRBD2 (5 bases). The CDR3 sequence is 15 residues long. The germline V gene has CDR1 KGHSH and CDR2 LQKENI. The V gene lost 0 bases and the J gene lost 3 bases, with 12 bases spanning the gap. The CDR3 region has the DNA TGTGCCAGCTCACCACCGGTCCGACTAAGCTACGAGCAGTACGTC. This translates into CASSPPVRLSYEQYV.

The genes are TRBV29-1 and TRBJ2-1, with D perhaps matching TRBD1 (5 bases). Trimming removed 2 bases from V and 14 bases from J, with 10 bases in between. CDR1 is SQVTM, CDR2 ANQGSEA, per germline. The CDR3 has 10 residues. The CDR3 spells CSVEQGFEFF. The CDR3 bases are TGCAGCGTTGAACAGGGATTCGAGTTCTTC.

In its sample, this clonotype was seen a few times. The chain combines TRBV3-1 with TRBJ1-1; tentatively, D is TRBD1 (5 bases). The CDR3 contains 14 residues. V gave up 4 bases and J gave up 3 bases, with 12 bases separating them. Germline CDR1 and CDR2: LGHDT and YNNKEL (reference sequence). The CDR3 nucleotides are TGTGCCAGCAGCCTGGGGGATCTTTACACTGAAGCTTTCTTT. Translated, it gives CASSLGDLYTEAFF.

The CDR3 nucleotides are TGTGCCAGCAGATCCGGGACAGGGTACACCGGGGAGCTGTTTTTT. It codes for CASRSGTGYTGELFF. The chain uses TRBV7-2 and TRBJ2-2, with TRBD1 identical over 9 bases. After removal of 6 bases from V and 3 bases from J, the junction contained 5 bases not matched to a gene. Germline-derived CDR1 and CDR2 are SGHTA and FQGNSA. The CDR3 spans 15 residues.

This clonotype was observed at least ten times. This chain joins TRBV28 and TRBJ1-5, with unresolved D. Germline V gene sequence: CDR1 MDHEN, CDR2 SYDVKM. The CDR3 length is 13 residues. The V end lost 6 bases, the J end lost 4 bases, and 10 bases lay between the germline ends. CDR3 in amino acids: CASRGKRNQPQHF. The CDR3 DNA is TGTGCCAGCAGGGGAAAGAGAAATCAGCCCCAGCATTTT.